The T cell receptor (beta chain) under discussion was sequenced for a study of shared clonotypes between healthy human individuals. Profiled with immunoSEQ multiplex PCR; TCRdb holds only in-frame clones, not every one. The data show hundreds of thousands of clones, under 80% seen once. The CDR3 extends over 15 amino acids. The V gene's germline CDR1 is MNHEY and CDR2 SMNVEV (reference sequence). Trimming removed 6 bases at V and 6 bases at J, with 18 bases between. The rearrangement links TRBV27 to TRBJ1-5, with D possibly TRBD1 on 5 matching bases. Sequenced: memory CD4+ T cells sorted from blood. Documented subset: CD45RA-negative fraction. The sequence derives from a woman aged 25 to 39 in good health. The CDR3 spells CASSPSSGGGQPQHF. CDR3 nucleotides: TGTGCCAGCAGCCCAAGTTCGGGGGGAGGTCAGCCCCAGCATTTT.